Presented here are 2 T cell receptor beta chains from one specimen sequenced in a study of T cell therapy product for transplant patients. Their antigen targets remain unknown. The protocol was immunoSEQ multiplex PCR, while the TCRdb copy is restricted to in-frame clones and leaves out a portion. The sample holds hundreds of clones, around 83% seen once. What the sample label signifies: approximately 20 nM rapamycin added during CMV-specific T-cell product expansion (Rapa-TCP). Sample label denotes: CMVpp65/IE-1-reactive T cells enriched by IFNgamma capture and expanded in vitro. Stimulation lasted five to seven hours, using overlapping CMV pp65 and IE-1 peptide pools at 0.45 to 0.5 ug/ml each. An IFNgamma secretion assay positively selected the IFNgamma-producing cells after CMV stimulation. Enriched IFNgamma+ cells grew for around 21 days with irradiated autologous feeders and either IL-7/IL-15 or IL-2.

Specimen: a sorted cell population cultured from PBMCs. The receptors here all came from an adult in good health.

The chain is built from TRBV7-3 and TRBJ2-3, with D perhaps matching TRBD2 (6 bases). Per germline, CDR1 SGHTA and CDR2 FQGTGA. The CDR3 covers 15 residues. V lost 5 bases, J lost 4 bases, and 16 bases lay in between. This chain's CDR3 is CASSHGTGSADTQYF. The CDR3, as DNA: TGTGCCAGCAGCCACGGGACCGGGAGCGCAGATACGCAGTATTTT.

This clone is a singleton in its sample. The genes are TRBV7-9 and TRBJ1-1, with a possible D match to TRBD1 (5 bases). The CDR3 sequence is 15 residues long. The V gene's germline CDR1 is SEHNR and CDR2 FQNEAQ (reference sequence). V was clipped by 4 bases and J by 1 base, with 13 bases between them. CDR3 amino acids: CASSSRGAWNTEAFF. DNA for the CDR3: TGTGCCAGCAGCTCGCGCGGGGCTTGGAACACTGAAGCTTTCTTT.